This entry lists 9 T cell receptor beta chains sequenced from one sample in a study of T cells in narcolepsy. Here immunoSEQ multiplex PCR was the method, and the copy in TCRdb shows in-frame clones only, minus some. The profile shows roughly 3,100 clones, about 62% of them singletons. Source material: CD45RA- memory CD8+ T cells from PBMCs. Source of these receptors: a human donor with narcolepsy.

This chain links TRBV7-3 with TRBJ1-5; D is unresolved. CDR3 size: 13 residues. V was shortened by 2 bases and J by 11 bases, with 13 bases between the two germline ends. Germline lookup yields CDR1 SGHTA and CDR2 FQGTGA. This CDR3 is CASSLALDWAQHF. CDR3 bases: TGTGCCAGCAGCTTAGCCTTAGACTGGGCCCAGCATTTT.

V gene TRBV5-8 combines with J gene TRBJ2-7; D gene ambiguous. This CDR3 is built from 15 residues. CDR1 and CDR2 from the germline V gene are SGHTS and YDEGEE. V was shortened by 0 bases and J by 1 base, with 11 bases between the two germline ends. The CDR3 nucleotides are TGTGCCAGCAGCTTGGCAGTGACGGTATCCTACGAGCAGTACTTC. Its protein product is CASSLAVTVSYEQYF.

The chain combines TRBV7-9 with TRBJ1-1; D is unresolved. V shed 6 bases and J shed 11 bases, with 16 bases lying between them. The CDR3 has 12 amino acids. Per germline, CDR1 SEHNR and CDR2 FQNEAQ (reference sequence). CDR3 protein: CASSPVGVQAFF. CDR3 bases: TGTGCCAGCAGTCCCGTTGGAGTTCAGGCTTTCTTT.

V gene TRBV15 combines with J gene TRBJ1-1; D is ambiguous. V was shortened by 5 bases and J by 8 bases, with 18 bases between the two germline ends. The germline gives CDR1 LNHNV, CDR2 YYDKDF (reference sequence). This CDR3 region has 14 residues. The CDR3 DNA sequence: TGTGCCACCAGCCCCGGGAACTCGCCGATAGAAGCTTTCTTT. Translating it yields CATSPGNSPIEAFF.

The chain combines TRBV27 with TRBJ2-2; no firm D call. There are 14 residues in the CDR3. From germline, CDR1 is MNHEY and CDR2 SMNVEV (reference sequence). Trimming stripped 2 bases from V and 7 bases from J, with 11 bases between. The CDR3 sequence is CASSLGSSVGELFF. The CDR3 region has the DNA TGTGCCAGCAGTTTAGGGTCGTCCGTCGGGGAGCTGTTTTTT.

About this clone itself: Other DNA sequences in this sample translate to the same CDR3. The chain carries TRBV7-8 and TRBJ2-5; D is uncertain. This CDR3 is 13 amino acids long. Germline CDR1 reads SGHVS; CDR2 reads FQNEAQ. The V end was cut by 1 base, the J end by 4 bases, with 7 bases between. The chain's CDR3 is CASSLVGLETQYF. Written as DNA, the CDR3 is TGTGCCAGCAGCTTAGTCGGTCTAGAGACCCAGTACTTC. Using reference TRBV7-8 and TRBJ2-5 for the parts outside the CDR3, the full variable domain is GAGVSQSPRYKVAKRGQDVALRCDPISGHVSLFWYQQALGQGPEFLTYFQNEAQLDKSGLPSDRFFAERPEGSVSTLKIQRTQQEDSAVYLCASSLVGLETQYFGPGTRLLVL.

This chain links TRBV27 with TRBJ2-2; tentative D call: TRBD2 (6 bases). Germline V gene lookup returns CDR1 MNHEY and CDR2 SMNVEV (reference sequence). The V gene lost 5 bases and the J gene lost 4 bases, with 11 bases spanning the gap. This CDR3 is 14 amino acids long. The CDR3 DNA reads TGTGCCAGCAGTCCTTTGACTAGCACCGGGGAGCTGTTTTTT. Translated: CASSPLTSTGELFF.

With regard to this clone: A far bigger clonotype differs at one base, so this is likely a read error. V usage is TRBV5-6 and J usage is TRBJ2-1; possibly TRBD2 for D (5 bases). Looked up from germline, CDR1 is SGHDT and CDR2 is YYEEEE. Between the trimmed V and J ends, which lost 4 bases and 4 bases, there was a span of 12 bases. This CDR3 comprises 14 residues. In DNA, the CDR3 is TGTGCCAGCAGCCTCCCCCGGGGATACAATGAGCAGTTCTTC. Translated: CASSLPRGYNEQFF.

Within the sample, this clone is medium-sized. CDR3 sequence reads: CASSFGPGREGGYTF. The CDR3 DNA is TGTGCCAGCAGCTTTGGTCCAGGGCGAGAGGGTGGCTACACCTTC. The rearrangement uses TRBV7-9 and TRBJ1-2; D might be TRBD1 (5 bases). The germline gives CDR1 SEHNR, CDR2 FQNEAQ (reference sequence). Trimming left V 3 bases short and J 7 bases short, with 18 bases between. The CDR3 extends over 15 amino acids.